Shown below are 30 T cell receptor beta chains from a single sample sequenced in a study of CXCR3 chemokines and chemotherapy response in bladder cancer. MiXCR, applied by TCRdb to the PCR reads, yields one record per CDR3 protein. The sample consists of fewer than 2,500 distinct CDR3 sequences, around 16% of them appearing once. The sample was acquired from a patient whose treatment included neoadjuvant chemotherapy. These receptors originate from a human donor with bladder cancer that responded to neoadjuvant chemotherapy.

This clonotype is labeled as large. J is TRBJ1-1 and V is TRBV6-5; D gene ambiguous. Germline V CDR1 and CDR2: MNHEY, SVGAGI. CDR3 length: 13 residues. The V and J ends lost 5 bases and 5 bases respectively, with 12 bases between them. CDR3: CASSRVPGTEAFF. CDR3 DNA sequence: TGTGCCAGCAGTAGAGTTCCAGGTACTGAAGCTTTCTTT.

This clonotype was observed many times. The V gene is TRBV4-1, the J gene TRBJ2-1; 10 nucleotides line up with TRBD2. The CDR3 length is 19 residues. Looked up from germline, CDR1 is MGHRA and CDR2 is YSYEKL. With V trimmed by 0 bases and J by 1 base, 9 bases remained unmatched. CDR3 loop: CASSQDGLAGALSYNEQFF. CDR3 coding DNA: TGCGCCAGCAGCCAAGATGGGCTAGCGGGGGCCCTATCCTACAATGAGCAGTTCTTC.

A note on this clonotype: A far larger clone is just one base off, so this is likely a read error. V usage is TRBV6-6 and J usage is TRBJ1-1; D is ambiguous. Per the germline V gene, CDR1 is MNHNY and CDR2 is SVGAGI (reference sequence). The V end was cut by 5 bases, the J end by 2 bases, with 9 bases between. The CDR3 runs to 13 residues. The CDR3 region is CASSRKLNTEAFF. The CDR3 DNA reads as TGTGCCAGCAGTAGAAAGCTAAACACTGAAGCTTTCTTT.

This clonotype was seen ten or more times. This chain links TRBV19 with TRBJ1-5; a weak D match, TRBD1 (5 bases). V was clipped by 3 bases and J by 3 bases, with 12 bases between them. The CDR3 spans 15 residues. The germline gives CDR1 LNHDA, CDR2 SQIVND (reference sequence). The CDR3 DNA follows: TGTGCCAGTAGTATGGGACCCACCTTCAATCAGCCCCAGCATTTT. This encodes CASSMGPTFNQPQHF.

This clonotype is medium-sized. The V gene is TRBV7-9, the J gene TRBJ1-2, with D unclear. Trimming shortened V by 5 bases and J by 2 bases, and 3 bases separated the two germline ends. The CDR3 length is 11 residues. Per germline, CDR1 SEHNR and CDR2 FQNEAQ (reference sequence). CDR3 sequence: CASSQNYGYTF. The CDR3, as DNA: TGTGCCAGCAGCCAAAACTATGGCTACACCTTC.

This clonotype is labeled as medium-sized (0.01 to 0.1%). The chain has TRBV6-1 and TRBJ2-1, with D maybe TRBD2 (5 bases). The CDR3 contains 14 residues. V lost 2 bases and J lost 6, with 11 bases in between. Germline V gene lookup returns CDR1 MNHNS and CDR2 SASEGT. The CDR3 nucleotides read TGTGCCAGCAGTGAACCAACTAGACCCAATGAGCAGTTCTTC. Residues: CASSEPTRPNEQFF.

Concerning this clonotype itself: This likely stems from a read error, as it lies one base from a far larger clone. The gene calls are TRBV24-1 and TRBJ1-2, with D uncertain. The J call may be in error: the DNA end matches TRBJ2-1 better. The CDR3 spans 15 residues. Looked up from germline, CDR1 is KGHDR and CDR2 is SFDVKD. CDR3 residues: CATSDLRVLNNKQFF. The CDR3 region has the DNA TGTGCCACCAGTGATTTAAGGGTATTAAACAATAAGCAGTTCTTC.

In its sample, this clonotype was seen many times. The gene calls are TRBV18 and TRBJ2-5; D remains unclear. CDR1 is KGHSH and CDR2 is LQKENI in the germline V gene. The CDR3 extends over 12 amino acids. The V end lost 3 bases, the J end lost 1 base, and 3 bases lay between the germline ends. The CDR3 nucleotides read TGTGCCAGCTCACCCCGCCAAGAGACCCAGTACTTC. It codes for CASSPRQETQYF.

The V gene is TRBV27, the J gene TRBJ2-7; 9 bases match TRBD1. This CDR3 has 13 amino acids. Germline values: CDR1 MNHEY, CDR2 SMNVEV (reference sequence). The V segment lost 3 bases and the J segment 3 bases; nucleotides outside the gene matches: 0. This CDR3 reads CASSLTGGYEQYF. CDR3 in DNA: TGTGCCAGCAGTTTGACAGGGGGCTACGAGCAGTACTTC.

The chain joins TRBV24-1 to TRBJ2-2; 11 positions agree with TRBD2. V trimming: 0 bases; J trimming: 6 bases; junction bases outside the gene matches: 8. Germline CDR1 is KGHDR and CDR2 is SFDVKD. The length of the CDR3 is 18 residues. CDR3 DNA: TGTGCCACCAGTGATTTGGGGTTAGCGGGGGGGCTCGCCGGGGAGCTGTTTTTT. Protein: CATSDLGLAGGLAGELFF.

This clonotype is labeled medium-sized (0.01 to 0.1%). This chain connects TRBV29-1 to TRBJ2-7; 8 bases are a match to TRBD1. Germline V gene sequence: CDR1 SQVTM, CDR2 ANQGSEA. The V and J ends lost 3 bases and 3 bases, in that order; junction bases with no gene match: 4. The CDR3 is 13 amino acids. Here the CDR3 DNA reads TGCAGCGTTGATCCGGGACAGGACTACGAGCAGTACTTC. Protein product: CSVDPGQDYEQYF.

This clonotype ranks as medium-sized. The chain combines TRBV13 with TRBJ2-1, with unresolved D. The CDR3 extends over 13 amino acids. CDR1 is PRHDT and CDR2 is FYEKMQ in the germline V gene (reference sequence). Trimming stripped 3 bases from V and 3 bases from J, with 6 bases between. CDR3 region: CASSLASYNEQFF. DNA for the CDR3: TGTGCCAGCAGCTTGGCTAGCTACAATGAGCAGTTCTTC.

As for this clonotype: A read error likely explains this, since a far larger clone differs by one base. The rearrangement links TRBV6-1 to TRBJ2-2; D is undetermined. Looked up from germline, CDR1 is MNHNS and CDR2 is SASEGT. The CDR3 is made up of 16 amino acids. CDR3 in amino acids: CATVPGVLRGTEELFF. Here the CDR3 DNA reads TGTGCCACCGTCCCGGGTGTCTTACGTGGCACCGAGGAGCTGTTTTTT.

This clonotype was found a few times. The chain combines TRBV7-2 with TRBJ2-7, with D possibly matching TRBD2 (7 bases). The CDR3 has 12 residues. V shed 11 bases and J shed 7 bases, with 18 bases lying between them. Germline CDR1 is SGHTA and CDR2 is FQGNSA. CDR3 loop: CAGQGGACEQYF. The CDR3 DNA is TGTGCCGGGCAAGGGGGGGCCTGTGAGCAGTACTTC.

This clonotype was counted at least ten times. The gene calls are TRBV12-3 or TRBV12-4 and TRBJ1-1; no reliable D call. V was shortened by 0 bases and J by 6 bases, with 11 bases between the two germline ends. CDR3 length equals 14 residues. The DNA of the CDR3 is TGTGCCAGCAGTTTAGCTGGGGATTTGGCTGAAGCTTTCTTT. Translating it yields CASSLAGDLAEAFF.

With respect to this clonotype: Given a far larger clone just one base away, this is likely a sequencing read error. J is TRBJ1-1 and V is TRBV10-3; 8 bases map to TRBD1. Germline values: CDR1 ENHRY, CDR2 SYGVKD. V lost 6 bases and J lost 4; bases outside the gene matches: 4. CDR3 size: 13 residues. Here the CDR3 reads CAISLQGATEAFF. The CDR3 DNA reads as TGTGCCATCAGCCTGCAGGGGGCCACTGAAGCTTTCTTT.

In nucleotides, the CDR3 is TGTGCCAGTAGCAAGACTGAAGCTTTCTTT. It codes for CASSKTEAFF. The chain employs TRBV7-9 and TRBJ1-1; no clear D gene. The germline V gene encodes CDR1 SEHNR and CDR2 FQNEAQ (reference sequence). This CDR3 is built from 10 residues. The ends were cut back, 9 bases at V and 5 bases at J, with 7 bases in the middle.

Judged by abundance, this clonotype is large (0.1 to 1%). In nucleotides, the CDR3 is TGTGCCAGCAGTTTACAAGCGGGCTATGGCTACACCTTC. Translating it yields CASSLQAGYGYTF. This chain connects TRBV27 to TRBJ1-2; D is ambiguous. Trimming cost V 2 bases and J 4 bases, with 8 bases left between them. Germline V lookup: CDR1 MNHEY, CDR2 SMNVEV (reference sequence). The CDR3 extends over 13 amino acids.

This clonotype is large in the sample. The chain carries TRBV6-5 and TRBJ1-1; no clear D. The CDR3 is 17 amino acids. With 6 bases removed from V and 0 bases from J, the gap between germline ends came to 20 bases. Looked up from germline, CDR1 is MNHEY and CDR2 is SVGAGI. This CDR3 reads CASRTKNVGWMNTEAFF. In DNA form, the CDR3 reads TGTGCCAGCAGAACAAAGAACGTGGGGTGGATGAACACTGAAGCTTTCTTT.

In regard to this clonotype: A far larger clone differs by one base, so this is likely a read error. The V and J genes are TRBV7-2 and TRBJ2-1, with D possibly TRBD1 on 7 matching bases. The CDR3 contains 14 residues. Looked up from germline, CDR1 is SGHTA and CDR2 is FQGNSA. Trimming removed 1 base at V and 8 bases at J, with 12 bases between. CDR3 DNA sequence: TGTGCCAGCAGCTTAGATGGCGGGACAGATGAGCAGTTCTTC. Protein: CASSLDGGTDEQFF.

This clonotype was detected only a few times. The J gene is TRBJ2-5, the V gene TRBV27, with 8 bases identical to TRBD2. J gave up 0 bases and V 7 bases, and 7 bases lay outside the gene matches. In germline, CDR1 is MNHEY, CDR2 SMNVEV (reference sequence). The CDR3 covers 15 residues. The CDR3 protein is CASTLSGTYQETQYF. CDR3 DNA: TGTGCCAGCACCCTTAGCGGGACCTACCAAGAGACCCAGTACTTC.

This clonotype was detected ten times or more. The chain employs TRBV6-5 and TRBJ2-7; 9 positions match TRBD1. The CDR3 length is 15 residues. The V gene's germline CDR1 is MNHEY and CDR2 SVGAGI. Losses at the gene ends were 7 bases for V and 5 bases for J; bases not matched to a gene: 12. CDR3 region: CASIEGGQGSHEQYF. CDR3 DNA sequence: TGTGCCAGCATCGAGGGGGGACAGGGATCCCACGAGCAGTACTTC.

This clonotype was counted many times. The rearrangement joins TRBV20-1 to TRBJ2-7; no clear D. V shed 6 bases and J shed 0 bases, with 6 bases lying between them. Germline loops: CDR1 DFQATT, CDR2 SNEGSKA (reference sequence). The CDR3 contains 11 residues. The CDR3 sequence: CSASTSYEQYF. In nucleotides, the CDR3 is TGCAGTGCCTCGACCTCCTACGAGCAGTACTTC.

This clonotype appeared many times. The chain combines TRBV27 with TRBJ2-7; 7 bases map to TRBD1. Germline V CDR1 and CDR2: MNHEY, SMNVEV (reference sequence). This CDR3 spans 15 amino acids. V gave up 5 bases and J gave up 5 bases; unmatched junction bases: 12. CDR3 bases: TGTGCCAGCAGTATCTCCCGTCAAGGGGGCCACGAGCAGTACTTC. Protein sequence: CASSISRQGGHEQYF.

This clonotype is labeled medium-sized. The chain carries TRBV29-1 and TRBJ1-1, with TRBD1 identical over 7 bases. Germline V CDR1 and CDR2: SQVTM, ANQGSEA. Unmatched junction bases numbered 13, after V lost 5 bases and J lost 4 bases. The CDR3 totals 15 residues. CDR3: CSVSTSPTGRTEAFF. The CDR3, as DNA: TGCAGCGTTTCGACCAGCCCGACAGGGCGCACTGAAGCTTTCTTT. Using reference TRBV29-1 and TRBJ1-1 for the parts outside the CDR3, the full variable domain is SAVISQKPSRDICQRGTSLTIQCQVDSQVTMMFWYRQQPGQSLTLIATANQGSEATYESGFVIDKFPISRPNLTFSTLTVSNMSPEDSSIYLCSVSTSPTGRTEAFFGQGTRLTVV.

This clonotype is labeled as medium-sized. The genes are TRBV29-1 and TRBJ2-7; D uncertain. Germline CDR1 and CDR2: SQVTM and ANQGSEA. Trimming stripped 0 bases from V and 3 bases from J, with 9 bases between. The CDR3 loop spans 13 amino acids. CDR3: CSVEDPSLYEQYF. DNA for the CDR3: TGCAGCGTTGAAGATCCATCTCTCTACGAGCAGTACTTC.

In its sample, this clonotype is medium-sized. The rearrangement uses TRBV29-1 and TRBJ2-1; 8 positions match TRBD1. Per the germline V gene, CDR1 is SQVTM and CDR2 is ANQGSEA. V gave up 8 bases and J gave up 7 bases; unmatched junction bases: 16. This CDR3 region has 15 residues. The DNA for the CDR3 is TGCAGCCTTAAAACAGTAGACAGGGGAAGAAATGAGCAGTTCTTC. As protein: CSLKTVDRGRNEQFF.

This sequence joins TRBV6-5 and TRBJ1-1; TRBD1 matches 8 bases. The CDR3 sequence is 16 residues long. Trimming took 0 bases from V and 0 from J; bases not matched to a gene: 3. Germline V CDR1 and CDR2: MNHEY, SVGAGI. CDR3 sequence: CASSYSWTGLNTEAFF. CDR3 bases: TGTGCCAGCAGTTACTCGTGGACAGGGCTGAACACTGAAGCTTTCTTT.

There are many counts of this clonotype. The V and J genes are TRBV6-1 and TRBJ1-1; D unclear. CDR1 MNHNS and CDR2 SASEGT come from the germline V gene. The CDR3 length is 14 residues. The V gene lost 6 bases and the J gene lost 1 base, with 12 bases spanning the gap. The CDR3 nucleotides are TGTGCCAGCAGCCTCAGGCTGGGGAACACTGAAGCTTTCTTT. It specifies CASSLRLGNTEAFF.

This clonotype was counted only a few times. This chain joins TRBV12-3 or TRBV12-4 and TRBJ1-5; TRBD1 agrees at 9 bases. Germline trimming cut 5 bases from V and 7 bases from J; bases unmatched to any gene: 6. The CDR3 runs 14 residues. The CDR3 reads CASSHRGLGQPQHF. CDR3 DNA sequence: TGTGCCAGCAGTCACAGGGGGCTGGGACAGCCCCAGCATTTT.